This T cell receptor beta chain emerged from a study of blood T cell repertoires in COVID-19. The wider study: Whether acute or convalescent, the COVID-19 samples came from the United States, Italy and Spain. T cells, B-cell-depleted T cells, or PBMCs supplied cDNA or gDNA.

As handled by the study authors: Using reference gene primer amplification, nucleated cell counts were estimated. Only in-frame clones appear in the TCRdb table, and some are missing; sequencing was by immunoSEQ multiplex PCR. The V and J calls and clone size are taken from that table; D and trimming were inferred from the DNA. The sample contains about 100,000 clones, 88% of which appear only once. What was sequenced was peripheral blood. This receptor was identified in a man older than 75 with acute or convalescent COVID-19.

Here the CDR3 reads CASRTVARGSGANVLTF. As DNA, the CDR3 is TGTGCCAGTAGAACGGTGGCACGGGGCTCTGGGGCCAACGTCCTGACTTTC. This rearrangement joins TRBV19 to TRBJ2-6, with a weak D call TRBD2 (5 bases). The CDR3 sequence is 17 residues long. Germline V gives CDR1 LNHDA, CDR2 SQIVND (reference sequence). Trimming pared 6 bases from V and 0 bases from J, leaving 15 bases between.